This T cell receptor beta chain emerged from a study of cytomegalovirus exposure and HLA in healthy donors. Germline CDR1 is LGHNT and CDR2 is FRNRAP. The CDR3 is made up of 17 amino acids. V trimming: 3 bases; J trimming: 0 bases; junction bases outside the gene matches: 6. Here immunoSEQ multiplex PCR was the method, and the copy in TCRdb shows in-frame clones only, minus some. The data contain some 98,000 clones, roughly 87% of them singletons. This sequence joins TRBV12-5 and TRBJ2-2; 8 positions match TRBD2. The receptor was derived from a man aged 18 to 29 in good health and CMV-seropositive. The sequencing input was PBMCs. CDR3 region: CASGFSGIGTNTGELFF. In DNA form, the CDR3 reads TGTGCTAGTGGTTTTAGCGGGATCGGAACGAACACCGGGGAGCTGTTTTTT.